These 20 T cell receptor beta chains were all obtained from the same sample, sequenced in a study of T cell responses to AZD1222 COVID-19 vaccine. This table comes from immunoSEQ multiplex PCR, and its TCRdb copy is limited to in-frame clones, with some not included. The repertoire holds 100,000 or so clones, over 75% seen once, with 10% to 15% in the top ten. Here the sequenced sample was peripheral blood, taken on day 0 of AZD1222 vaccination. These receptors were taken from an adult in good health.

This clone appeared a few times. This chain joins TRBV7-2 and TRBJ1-1; unclear D gene. CDR3 size: 13 residues. V dropped 2 bases and J dropped 3 bases, with 7 bases sitting between them. Germline V gene lookup returns CDR1 SGHTA and CDR2 FQGNSA. The CDR3 bases are TGTGCCAGCAGCTTACTCGGGGACACTGAAGCTTTCTTT. It codes for CASSLLGDTEAFF.

This chain uses TRBV15 with TRBJ1-1; TRBD1 agrees at 7 bases. J lost 3 bases, V lost 2 bases, and 3 bases had no gene match. CDR1 is LNHNV, CDR2 YYDKDF, per germline (reference sequence). The CDR3 covers 14 residues. Here the CDR3 reads CATSRQDRHTEAFF. The CDR3 DNA reads as TGTGCCACCAGCAGACAGGACAGGCACACTGAAGCTTTCTTT.

This chain uses TRBV7-3 with TRBJ1-1; D not resolved. The V and J ends lost 2 bases and 0 bases respectively, with 16 bases between them. CDR1 SGHTA and CDR2 FQGTGA come from the germline V gene. CDR3 size: 17 residues. The CDR3 DNA is TGTGCCAGCAGCTTAGGCCCGGTGGGAGCCTTGAACACTGAAGCTTTCTTT. Translated, it gives CASSLGPVGALNTEAFF.

This rearrangement joins TRBV6-5 to TRBJ2-2; 8 nucleotides line up with TRBD1. V lost 6 bases and J lost 5; bases outside the gene matches: 5. The length of the CDR3 is 14 residues. The germline V gene encodes CDR1 MNHEY and CDR2 SVGAGI. The CDR3 spells CASSRDRGTGELFF. In DNA, the CDR3 is TGTGCCAGCAGCAGAGACAGGGGAACCGGGGAGCTGTTTTTT.

The chain is built from TRBV23-1 and TRBJ1-2; D gene uncertain. TRBV23-1 falls under the ORF class, with uncertain function. CDR3 length equals 13 residues. V was pared by 4 bases and J by 5 bases, with 11 bases between. CDR3: CASSRYQEYGYTF. The CDR3 nucleotides are TGCGCCAGCAGTCGGTATCAGGAGTATGGCTACACCTTC.

The gene calls are TRBV24-1 and TRBJ1-2; 8 positions match TRBD1. Looked up from germline, CDR1 is KGHDR and CDR2 is SFDVKD. The CDR3 runs to 14 residues. Trimming removed 6 bases from V and 4 bases from J; junction bases left unmatched: 6. The CDR3 nucleotides read TGTGCCACCAGTAGGACAGGGATGTCCTATGGCTACACCTTC. Its translation: CATSRTGMSYGYTF.

This rearrangement joins TRBV25-1 to TRBJ2-7; D remains ambiguous. The CDR3 sequence is 14 residues long. The ends were cut back, 1 base at V and 4 bases at J, with 11 bases in the middle. Per germline, CDR1 MGHDK and CDR2 SYGVNS. CDR3: CASSESQLGYEQYF. CDR3 in DNA: TGTGCCAGCAGTGAATCCCAACTGGGGTACGAGCAGTACTTC.

A remark on this clone: This sample also contains other DNA sequences that code for the same CDR3. The chain recombines TRBV3-1 (or the pseudogene TRBV3-2) with TRBJ1-1; D gene uncertain. The germline gives CDR1 LGHDT, CDR2 YNNKEL (reference sequence). Trimming shortened V by 0 bases and J by 8 bases, and 10 bases separated the two germline ends. CDR3 length: 13 amino acids. The CDR3 DNA reads TGTGCCAGCAGCCAAGACATTGGGAGCGAAGCTTTCTTT. This codes for CASSQDIGSEAFF.

CDR3 bases: TGTGCCAGCAGCTATAGACAGGGGGCGGAGGGCTACACCTTC. It is translated as CASSYRQGAEGYTF. The chain uses TRBV2 and TRBJ1-2, with 10 bases fitting TRBD1. V shed 6 bases, J shed 8 bases, and the junction held 9 bases outside the gene matches. CDR3 length: 14 amino acids. Germline CDR1 and CDR2: SNHLY and FYNNEI.

The chain has TRBV10-3 and TRBJ2-7, with 14 bases aligning to TRBD2. With 8 bases clipped from V and 3 bases from J, the junction kept 0 bases outside the gene matches. The CDR3 contains 13 residues. Looked up from germline, CDR1 is ENHRY and CDR2 is SYGVKD. The CDR3 DNA sequence: TGTGCCATCGGGACTAGCGGGAGCTACGAGCAGTACTTC. This codes for CAIGTSGSYEQYF.

This clone was detected a few times. V and J are TRBV19 and TRBJ2-7, with D perhaps TRBD1 (6 bases). V shed 4 bases and J shed 6 bases, with 16 bases lying between them. CDR1 and CDR2 (germline): LNHDA, SQIVND (reference sequence). This CDR3 is 14 amino acids long. CDR3 loop: CASSTTIQGGEQYF. The DNA for the CDR3 is TGTGCCAGTAGTACCACTATACAGGGTGGCGAGCAGTACTTC.

The chain recombines TRBV9 with TRBJ2-7; TRBD2 matches at 7 bases. V was pared by 0 bases and J by 2 bases, with 5 bases of the junction left unmatched. Germline-derived CDR1 and CDR2 are SGDLS and YYNGEE. The CDR3 runs 15 residues. The CDR3 DNA reads as TGTGCCAGCAGCGTAGAAGGAGCGGGGACCTACGAGCAGTACTTC. Translation: CASSVEGAGTYEQYF.

The V and J genes are TRBV5-1 and TRBJ1-1; D uncertain. The germline V gene has CDR1 SGHRS and CDR2 YFSETQ. The CDR3 spans 15 residues. Between the trimmed V and J ends, which lost 4 bases and 0 bases, there was a span of 13 bases. CDR3 sequence (DNA): TGCGCCAGCAGCCCCCTTGGTCGTTTGAACACTGAAGCTTTCTTT. Translating gives CASSPLGRLNTEAFF.

J is TRBJ1-2 and V is TRBV5-1; TRBD1 aligns across 8 bases. This CDR3 has 13 residues. J gave up 7 bases and V 4 bases, and 6 bases lay outside the gene matches. CDR1 is SGHRS and CDR2 is YFSETQ in the germline V gene. This CDR3 is CASSPTGASGYTF. The DNA for the CDR3 is TGCGCCAGCAGCCCGACAGGGGCCTCTGGCTACACCTTC.

The rearrangement links TRBV18 to TRBJ2-7; D unresolved. V lost 1 base, J lost 5 bases, and 6 bases lay in between. The CDR3 length is 12 residues. Germline V gene data show CDR1 as KGHSH and CDR2 as LQKENI. The CDR3 loop reads CASSPLHDEQYF. The CDR3 nucleotides are TGTGCCAGCTCACCACTGCACGACGAGCAGTACTTC.

The CDR3 DNA follows: TGTGCCAGCAGCCCCTCTAGGAGTACAGATACGCAGTATTTT. Translated, it gives CASSPSRSTDTQYF. The rearrangement joins TRBV11-3 to TRBJ2-3; D is unclear. From germline, CDR1 is SGHNT and CDR2 YENEEA. V lost 5 bases to trimming and J lost 3 bases, with 12 bases between them. This CDR3 contains 14 residues.

The chain recombines TRBV19 with TRBJ2-7; D remains ambiguous. The germline gives CDR1 LNHDA, CDR2 SQIVND (reference sequence). There are 12 residues in the CDR3. V lost 2 bases, J lost 8 bases, and 10 bases lay in between. The CDR3 sequence is CASSIRAGQQYF. CDR3 coding DNA: TGTGCCAGTAGTATACGTGCTGGTCAGCAGTACTTC.

The chain recombines TRBV7-3 with TRBJ1-6; D possibly corresponds to TRBD1 (6 bases). The V gene's germline CDR1 is SGHTA and CDR2 FQGTGA. Deletions cut 4 bases from V and 8 bases from J, with 15 bases between. This CDR3 has 15 amino acids. Here the CDR3 DNA reads TGTGCCAGCAGCTCCTCAGGAGGGGGAGATTCACCCCTCCACTTT. Translated, it gives CASSSSGGGDSPLHF.

The chain links TRBV5-1 to TRBJ2-2, with a tentative D call TRBD2 (6 bases). The length of the CDR3 is 16 residues. V was cut by 2 bases and J by 4 bases, with 15 bases left in between. Germline loops: CDR1 SGHRS, CDR2 YFSETQ. Here the CDR3 reads CASSLNPVGGTGELFF. CDR3 sequence (DNA): TGCGCCAGCAGCTTAAACCCCGTCGGGGGCACCGGGGAGCTGTTTTTT.

The gene calls are TRBV29-1 and TRBJ2-1; 11 bases match TRBD2. The CDR3 sequence is 14 residues long. The germline V gene has CDR1 SQVTM and CDR2 ANQGSEA. The junction had 9 bases not matched to a gene; V was cut back by 7 bases and J by 7 bases. DNA of the CDR3: TGCAGCGCCTCGACTAGCGGGGTGGGTAATGAGCAGTTCTTC. Amino acid sequence: CSASTSGVGNEQFF.